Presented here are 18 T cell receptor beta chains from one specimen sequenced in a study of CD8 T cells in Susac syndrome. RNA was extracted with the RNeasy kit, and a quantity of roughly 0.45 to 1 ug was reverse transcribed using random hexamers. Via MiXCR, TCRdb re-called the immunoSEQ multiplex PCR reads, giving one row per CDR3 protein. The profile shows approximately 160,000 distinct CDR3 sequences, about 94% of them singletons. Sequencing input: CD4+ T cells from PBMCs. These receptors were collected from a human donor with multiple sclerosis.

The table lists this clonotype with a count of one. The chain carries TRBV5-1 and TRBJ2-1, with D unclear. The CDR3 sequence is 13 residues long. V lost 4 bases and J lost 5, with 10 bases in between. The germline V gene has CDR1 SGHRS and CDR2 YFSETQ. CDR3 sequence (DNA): TGCGCCAGCAGCCCGACTCCCAACAATGAGCAGTTCTTC. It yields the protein CASSPTPNNEQFF.

The CDR3 DNA is TGTGCCAGCAGCCGGGACAGGGTAGGGCATAGCAATCAGCCCCAGCATTTT. Its translation: CASSRDRVGHSNQPQHF. The chain recombines TRBV7-2 with TRBJ1-5; TRBD1 matches at 9 bases. The J segment lost 0 bases and the V segment lost 5 bases, leaving 8 bases of the junction unmatched. Germline lookup yields CDR1 SGHTA and CDR2 FQGNSA. CDR3 length: 17 amino acids.

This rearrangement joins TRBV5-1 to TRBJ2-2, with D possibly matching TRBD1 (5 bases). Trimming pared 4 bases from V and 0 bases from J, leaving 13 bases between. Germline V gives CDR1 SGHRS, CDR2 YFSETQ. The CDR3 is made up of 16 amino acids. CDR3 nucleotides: TGCGCCAGCAGCCCACGACAGAGATCGAACACCGGGGAGCTGTTTTTT. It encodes CASSPRQRSNTGELFF.

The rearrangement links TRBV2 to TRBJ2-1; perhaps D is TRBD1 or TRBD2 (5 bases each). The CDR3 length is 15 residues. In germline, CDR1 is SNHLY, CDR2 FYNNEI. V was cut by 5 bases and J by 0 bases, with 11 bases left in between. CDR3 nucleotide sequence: TGTGCCAGCAGTTCAGAGGGGCCCTCCTACAATGAGCAGTTCTTC. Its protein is CASSSEGPSYNEQFF.

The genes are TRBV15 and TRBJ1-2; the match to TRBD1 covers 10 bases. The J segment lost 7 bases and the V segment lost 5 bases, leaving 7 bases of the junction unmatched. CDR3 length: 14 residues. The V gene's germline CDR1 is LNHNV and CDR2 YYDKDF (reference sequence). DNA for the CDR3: TGTGCCACCAGCGGATGGGACAGGGGACTTGGCTACACCTTC. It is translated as CATSGWDRGLGYTF.

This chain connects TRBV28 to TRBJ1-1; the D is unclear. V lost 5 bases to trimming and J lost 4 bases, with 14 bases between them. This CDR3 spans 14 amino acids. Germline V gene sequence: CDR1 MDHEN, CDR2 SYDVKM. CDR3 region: CASSLWKQRTEAFF. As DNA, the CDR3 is TGTGCCAGCAGTCTCTGGAAACAGCGCACTGAAGCTTTCTTT.

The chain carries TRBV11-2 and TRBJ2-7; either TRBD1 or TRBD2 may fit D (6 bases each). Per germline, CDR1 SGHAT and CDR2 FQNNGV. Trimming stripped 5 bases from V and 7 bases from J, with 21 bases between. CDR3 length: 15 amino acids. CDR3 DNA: TGTGCCAGCAGCGTATACCGGGGGCCCGGGTATGAGCAGTACTTC. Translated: CASSVYRGPGYEQYF.

The CDR3 loop is CASSVGGTNTGELFF. The CDR3 region has the DNA TGTGCCAGCAGCGTGGGGGGAACCAACACCGGGGAGCTGTTTTTT. The V call is TRBV9, the J call TRBJ2-2; possibly TRBD2 for D (6 bases). From germline, CDR1 is SGDLS and CDR2 YYNGEE. The CDR3 runs to 15 residues. The germline V and J ends were trimmed by 2 bases and 2 bases, with 10 bases remaining between them. Filled out from reference TRBV9 and TRBJ2-2, the complete variable domain reads DSGVTQTPKHLITATGQRVTLRCSPRSGDLSVYWYQQSLDQGLQFLIQYYNGEERAKGNILERFSAQQFPDLHSELNLSSLELGDSALYFCASSVGGTNTGELFFGEGSRLTVL.

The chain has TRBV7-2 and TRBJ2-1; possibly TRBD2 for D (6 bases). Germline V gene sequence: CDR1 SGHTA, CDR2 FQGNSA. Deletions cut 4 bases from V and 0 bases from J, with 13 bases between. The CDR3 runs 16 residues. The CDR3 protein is CASSSPEGFSYNEQFF. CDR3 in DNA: TGTGCCAGCAGCTCCCCGGAGGGATTCTCCTACAATGAGCAGTTCTTC.

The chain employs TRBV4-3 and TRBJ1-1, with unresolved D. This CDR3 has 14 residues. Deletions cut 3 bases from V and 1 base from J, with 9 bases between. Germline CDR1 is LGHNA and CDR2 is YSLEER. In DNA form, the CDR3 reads TGCGCCAGCAGCCACGGGAAGGGGAACACTGAAGCTTTCTTT. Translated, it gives CASSHGKGNTEAFF.

The CDR3 here is CSARDSAGSGSGELFF. The DNA for the CDR3 is TGCAGTGCTAGAGATTCGGCCGGTAGCGGGAGTGGGGAGCTGTTTTTT. J is TRBJ2-2 and V is TRBV20-1; 9 bases agree with TRBD2. Germline V gives CDR1 DFQATT, CDR2 SNEGSKA (reference sequence). The CDR3 totals 16 residues. Losses at the gene ends were 0 bases for V and 8 bases for J; bases not matched to a gene: 10.

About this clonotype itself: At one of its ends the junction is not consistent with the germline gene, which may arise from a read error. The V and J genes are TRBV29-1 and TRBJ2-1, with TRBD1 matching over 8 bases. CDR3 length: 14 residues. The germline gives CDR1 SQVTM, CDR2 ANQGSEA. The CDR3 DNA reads TGCAGCGTTGACCGGACAGGGCCCGGGAATGGGCAGTTCTTC. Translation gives CSVDRTGPGNGQFF.

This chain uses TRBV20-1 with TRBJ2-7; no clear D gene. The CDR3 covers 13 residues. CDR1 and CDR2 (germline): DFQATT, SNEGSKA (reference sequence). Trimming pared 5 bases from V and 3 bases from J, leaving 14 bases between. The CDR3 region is CSAARQAIYEQYF. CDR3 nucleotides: TGCAGTGCTGCTCGACAAGCGATCTACGAGCAGTACTTC.

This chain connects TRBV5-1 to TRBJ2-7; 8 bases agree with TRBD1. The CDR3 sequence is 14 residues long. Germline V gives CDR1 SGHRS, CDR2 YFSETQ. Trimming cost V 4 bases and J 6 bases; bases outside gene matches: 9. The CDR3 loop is CASSPRTGPSEQYF. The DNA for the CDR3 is TGCGCCAGCAGCCCGAGGACAGGGCCCTCCGAGCAGTACTTC.

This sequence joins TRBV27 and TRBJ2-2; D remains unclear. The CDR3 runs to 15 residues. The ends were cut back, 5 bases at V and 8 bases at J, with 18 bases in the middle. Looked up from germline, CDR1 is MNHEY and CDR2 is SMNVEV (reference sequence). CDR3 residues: CASSPGSPARGELFF. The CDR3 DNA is TGTGCCAGCAGTCCCGGGTCCCCCGCGAGGGGGGAGCTGTTTTTT.

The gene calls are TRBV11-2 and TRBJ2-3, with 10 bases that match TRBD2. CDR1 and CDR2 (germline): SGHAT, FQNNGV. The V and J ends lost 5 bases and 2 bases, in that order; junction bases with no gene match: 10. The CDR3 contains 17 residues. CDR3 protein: CASSSARTSGNTDTQYF. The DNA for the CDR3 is TGTGCCAGCAGCAGCGCCCGGACTAGCGGAAACACAGATACGCAGTATTTT.

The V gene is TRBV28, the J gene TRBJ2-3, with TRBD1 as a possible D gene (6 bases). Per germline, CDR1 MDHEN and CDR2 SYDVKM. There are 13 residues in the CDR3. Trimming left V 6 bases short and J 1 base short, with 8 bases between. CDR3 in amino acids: CASRRQGTDTQYF. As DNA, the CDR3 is TGTGCCAGCAGGCGACAGGGCACAGATACGCAGTATTTT.

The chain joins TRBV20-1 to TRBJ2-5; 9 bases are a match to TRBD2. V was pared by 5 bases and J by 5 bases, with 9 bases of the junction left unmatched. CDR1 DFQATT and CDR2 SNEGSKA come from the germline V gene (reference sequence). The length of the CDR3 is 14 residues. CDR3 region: CSAASGDRGETQYF. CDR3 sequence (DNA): TGCAGTGCTGCTAGCGGGGACCGTGGGGAGACCCAGTACTTC.